This T cell receptor (beta chain) appears in the sequencing data of a study of T-cell memory formation after mild COVID-19. TCRdb passed the 5' RACE reads through MiXCR, listing each CDR3 protein once. This sample has about 280,000 distinct CDR3 sequences, with 8.2% found just once. With respect to this clonotype: Its antigen is still unknown.

V was cut by 5 bases and J by 1 base, with 14 bases left in between. CDR1 SEHNR and CDR2 FQNEAQ come from the germline V gene (reference sequence). This CDR3 spans 15 amino acids. Study-level points and caveats: Certain responding clones were present in pre-infection memory, suggesting participation of cross-reactive memory. Later expanders leaned toward CD4+, whereas clones contracting from day 15 to 85 were balanced CD4/CD8.

The sequence derives from a man aged 18 to 29 who had mild COVID-19 (a few samples of this study predate the infection). Cell type and time point are not known. The sequenced sample was PBMCs or a T cell subset sorted from them (not recorded which). This rearrangement joins TRBV7-9 to TRBJ1-1, with D unresolved. Written as DNA, the CDR3 is TGTGCCAGCAGCCATTACAAGCCCCCGAACACTGAAGCTTTCTTT. Residues: CASSHYKPPNTEAFF.